One T cell receptor beta chain is described in this entry. Its antigen remains unknown. The sample originates from a study of cytomegalovirus exposure and HLA in healthy donors. Study in general: Unique TCRs numbering about 85 million, obtained from HLA-typed donors, made up an early data release.

Nominally healthy donors provided the samples, though records likely missed some immune exposures. Broader study findings: Later, an analysis found that common viral pathogens appeared to be linked with several of the most significant clusters. Later analysis identified a missense DCLRE1C variant that was linked to TCR beta V- and J-gene trimming.

Primers included in the PCR were 60 Vbeta and 13 Jbeta primers. Libraries were prepared by immunoSEQ multiplex PCR; TCRdb keeps only in-frame clonotypes and omits some of them. The data show around 130,000 clones, approximately 86% seen once. Germline lookup yields CDR1 MNHEY and CDR2 SVGAGI. This CDR3 comprises 13 residues. The J segment lost 8 bases and the V segment lost 0 bases, leaving 2 bases of the junction unmatched. This receptor was taken from a boy aged 5 to 17 in good health and CMV-seronegative. Input material: PBMCs. V usage is TRBV6-5 and J usage is TRBJ1-2; 8 bases fit TRBD1. In nucleotides, the CDR3 is TGTGCCAGCAGTTACTCCGGACAGGGAGGCTACACCTTC. It yields the protein CASSYSGQGGYTF.